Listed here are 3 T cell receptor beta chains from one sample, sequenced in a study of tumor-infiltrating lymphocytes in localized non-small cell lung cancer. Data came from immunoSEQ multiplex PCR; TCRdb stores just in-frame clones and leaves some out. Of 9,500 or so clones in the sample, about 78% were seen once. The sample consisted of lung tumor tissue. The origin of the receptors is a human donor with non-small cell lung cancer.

DNA of the CDR3: TGTGCCAGCAGCTTGCGGCTAGCGGGAGGTGGACGCACAGATACGCAGTATTTT. Translating it yields CASSLRLAGGGRTDTQYF. J is TRBJ2-3 and V is TRBV5-4, with TRBD2 matching 11 bases. CDR1 SGHNT and CDR2 YYREEE come from the germline V gene (reference sequence). The V and J ends lost 1 base and 1 base, in that order; junction bases with no gene match: 8. The CDR3 totals 18 residues.

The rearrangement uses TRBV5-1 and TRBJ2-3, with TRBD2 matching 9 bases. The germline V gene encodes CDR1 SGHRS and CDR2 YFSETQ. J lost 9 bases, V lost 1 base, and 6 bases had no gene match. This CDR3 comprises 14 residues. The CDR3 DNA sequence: TGCGCCAGCAGCTTGATCAGCGGGAGGAACACGCAGTATTTT. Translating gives CASSLISGRNTQYF.

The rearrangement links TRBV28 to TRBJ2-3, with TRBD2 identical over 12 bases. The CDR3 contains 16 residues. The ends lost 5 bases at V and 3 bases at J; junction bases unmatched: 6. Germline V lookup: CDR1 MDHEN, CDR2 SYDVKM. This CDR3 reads CASSPLAGGVTDTQYF. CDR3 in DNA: TGTGCCAGCAGTCCACTAGCGGGAGGAGTGACAGATACGCAGTATTTT. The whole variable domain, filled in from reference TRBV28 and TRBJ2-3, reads DVKVTQSSRYLVKRTGEKVFLECVQDMDHENMFWYRQDPGLGLRLIYFSYDVKMKEKGDIPEGYSVSREKKERFSLILESASTNQTSMYLCASSPLAGGVTDTQYFGPGTRLTVL.